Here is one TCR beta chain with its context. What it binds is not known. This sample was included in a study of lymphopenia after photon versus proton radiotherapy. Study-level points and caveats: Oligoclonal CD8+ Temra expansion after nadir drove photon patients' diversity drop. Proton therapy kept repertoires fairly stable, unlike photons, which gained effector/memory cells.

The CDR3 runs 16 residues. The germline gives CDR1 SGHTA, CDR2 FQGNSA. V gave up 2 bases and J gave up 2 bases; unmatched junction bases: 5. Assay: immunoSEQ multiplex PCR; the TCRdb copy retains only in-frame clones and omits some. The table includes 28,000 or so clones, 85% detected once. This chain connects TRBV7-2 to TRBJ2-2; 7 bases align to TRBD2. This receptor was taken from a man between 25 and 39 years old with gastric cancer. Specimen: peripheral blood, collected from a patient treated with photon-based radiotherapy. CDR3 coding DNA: TGTGCCAGCAGCTTATGGGGCGGGAGAAACACCGGGGAGCTGTTTTTT. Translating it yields CASSLWGGRNTGELFF.